This T cell receptor beta chain was found in a study of CD8+CD57+ T cells in acquired aplastic anemia. Study-wide context: Mean yield of DNA from sorted CD4+ and CD8+ cells was roughly 3.4 ug.

It was genomic DNA that served as the template for profiling TCR beta VDJ and CDR3. A single record per CDR3 protein comes from TCRdb applying MiXCR to the reads. The sample records more than 45,000 distinct CDR3 sequences, 55% to 70% being singletons. By flow cytometry, patients selected for sequencing had shown an expansion of CD8+CD57+ cells. When blood sampling took place, the patients had received no therapy. The table lists this clonotype with a few counts. The CDR3 contains 13 residues. The germline V and J ends were trimmed by 6 bases and 5 bases, with 12 bases remaining between them. CDR1 and CDR2 from the germline V gene are KGHDR and SFDVKD.

The clonotype comes from a human donor with aplastic anemia. The rearrangement links TRBV24-1 to TRBJ2-5; tentative D call: TRBD1 (6 bases). The sequenced sample was sorted CD4+, CD8+, or CD8+CD57+ T cells (not recorded which) from PBMCs. The CDR3 here is CATSSERGETQYF. The CDR3 DNA reads TGTGCCACCAGTTCAGAGAGGGGGGAGACCCAGTACTTC.